The 28 T cell receptor beta chains presented below share a single source sample, sequenced in a study of human thymus T cells. Here immunoSEQ multiplex PCR was the method, and the copy in TCRdb shows in-frame clones only, minus some. The table has around 45,000 clones, approximately 95% seen once. The sequencing input was blood. These receptors all stem from a girl less than two years old with a congenital heart defect but otherwise immunologically healthy.

The V call is TRBV2, the J call TRBJ2-1; D is possibly TRBD1 (6 bases). Trimming left V 8 bases short and J 9 bases short, with 8 bases between. This CDR3 has 10 residues. CDR1 and CDR2 from the germline V gene are SNHLY and FYNNEI. The CDR3 region is CASVGGEQFF. The CDR3 nucleotides read TGTGCCAGCGTAGGGGGTGAGCAGTTCTTC.

The genes are TRBV7-9 and TRBJ2-5; TRBD2 matches 10 bases. Trimming removed 0 bases from V and 2 bases from J; junction bases left unmatched: 9. This CDR3 has 18 amino acids. Germline assignment: CDR1 SEHNR and CDR2 FQNEAQ (reference sequence). The CDR3 here is CASSLASILAGIQETQYF. The CDR3 DNA is TGTGCCAGCAGCTTAGCGTCTATACTAGCGGGGATACAAGAGACCCAGTACTTC.

In this sample, this clone turned up once. V gene TRBV4-2 combines with J gene TRBJ2-2, with 14 bases matching TRBD2. The germline V gene has CDR1 LGHNA and CDR2 YNFKEQ. The length of the CDR3 is 17 residues. Trimming took 3 bases from V and 7 from J; bases not matched to a gene: 7. The CDR3 DNA sequence: TGTGCCAGCAGCCATCTGGGACTAGCGGGAGAGGGCGGGGAGCTGTTTTTT. This gives the protein CASSHLGLAGEGGELFF.

This rearrangement joins TRBV10-3 to TRBJ2-7, with TRBD1 matching 9 bases. Germline trimming cut 5 bases from V and 5 bases from J; bases unmatched to any gene: 10. The CDR3 contains 15 residues. Germline V gene sequence: CDR1 ENHRY, CDR2 SYGVKD. CDR3 sequence (DNA): TGTGCCATCAGTTCAACCGGGACAGGGATCGACGAGCAGTACTTC. This translates into CAISSTGTGIDEQYF.

The chain recombines TRBV5-1 with TRBJ1-2; a weak D match, TRBD1 (5 bases). Trimming removed 0 bases at V and 0 bases at J, with 15 bases between. Germline V gives CDR1 SGHRS, CDR2 YFSETQ. The CDR3 loop spans 17 amino acids. The CDR3 spells CASSLDRTYVANYGYTF. The CDR3, as DNA: TGCGCCAGCAGCTTGGACAGGACTTACGTAGCTAACTATGGCTACACCTTC.

A single count supports this clone. The chain couples TRBV18 to TRBJ2-7; 7 bases align to TRBD2. V shed 4 bases, J shed 9 bases, and the junction held 27 bases outside the gene matches. This CDR3 is 19 amino acids long. Germline assignment: CDR1 KGHSH and CDR2 LQKENI. Here the CDR3 reads CASSHPGSSPGLPVQGQYF. The CDR3 coding sequence is TGTGCCAGCTCACACCCAGGGAGCTCCCCGGGACTACCCGTCCAAGGGCAGTACTTC.

This clone is a singleton in its sample. V gene TRBV5-5 combines with J gene TRBJ2-7, with 7 bases lining up with TRBD2. The CDR3 is 15 residues long. Germline values: CDR1 SGHKS, CDR2 YYEKEE (reference sequence). Trimming removed 4 bases from V and 4 bases from J; junction bases left unmatched: 11. The CDR3 loop reads CASSRIVLAVYEQYF. CDR3 nucleotide sequence: TGTGCCAGCAGCCGAATAGTGCTAGCGGTTTACGAGCAGTACTTC.

This clone came up once. The CDR3 nucleotides read TGTGCCACCAGTGCGGACAGGGCCTCCTACAATGAGCAGTTCTTC. The encoded protein is CATSADRASYNEQFF. V usage is TRBV15 and J usage is TRBJ2-1; 8 bases fit TRBD1. After removal of 6 bases from V and 0 bases from J, the junction contained 4 bases not matched to a gene. The CDR3 contains 15 residues. Germline assignment: CDR1 LNHNV and CDR2 YYDKDF (reference sequence).

This sequence joins TRBV4-1 and TRBJ2-5; unclear D gene. The CDR3 is made up of 14 amino acids. V was clipped by 0 bases and J by 5 bases, with 10 bases between them. Germline CDR1 reads MGHRA; CDR2 reads YSYEKL. The CDR3 reads CASSQEAIRETQYF. The CDR3 nucleotides read TGCGCCAGCAGCCAAGAAGCGATTCGGGAGACCCAGTACTTC.

This sequence joins TRBV7-2 and TRBJ1-1; 9 nucleotides align to TRBD1. The CDR3 spans 19 residues. The trim removed 5 bases at V and 0 bases at J, leaving 16 bases unmatched. Looked up from germline, CDR1 is SGHTA and CDR2 is FQGNSA. The CDR3, as DNA: TGTGCCAGCAGCCCAAGTACAGGGGGCTCGAGCCGCATGAACACTGAAGCTTTCTTT. It specifies CASSPSTGGSSRMNTEAFF. Using reference TRBV7-2 and TRBJ1-1 for the parts outside the CDR3, the full variable domain is GAGVSQSPSNKVTEKGKDVELRCDPISGHTALYWYRQSLGQGLEFLIYFQGNSAPDKSGLPSDRFSAERTGGSVSTLTIQRTQQEDSAVYLCASSPSTGGSSRMNTEAFFGQGTRLTVV.

This sequence joins TRBV27 and TRBJ1-6; 7 bases align to TRBD1. CDR1 is MNHEY, CDR2 SMNVEV, per germline (reference sequence). V was pared by 6 bases and J by 11 bases, with 7 bases of the junction left unmatched. The CDR3 totals 13 residues. This chain's CDR3 is CASSYGQAAPLHF. DNA for the CDR3: TGTGCCAGCAGCTACGGACAGGCGGCACCCCTCCACTTT.

The V call is TRBV19, the J call TRBJ2-3, with D perhaps matching TRBD1 or TRBD2 (5 bases each). This CDR3 spans 15 amino acids. CDR1 and CDR2 (germline): LNHDA, SQIVND (reference sequence). Trimming took off 3 bases at V and 2 bases at J, with 12 bases between the two ends. Written as DNA, the CDR3 is TGTGCCAGTAGTATCGGTCCCGGGGCCACAGATACGCAGTATTTT. This sequence encodes CASSIGPGATDTQYF. Together with reference TRBV19 and TRBJ2-3, the CDR3 gives the full variable domain: DGGITQSPKYLFRKEGQNVTLSCEQNLNHDAMYWYRQDPGQGLRLIYYSQIVNDFQKGDIAEGYSVSREKKESFPLTVTSAQKNPTAFYLCASSIGPGATDTQYFGPGTRLTVL.

The chain carries TRBV29-1 and TRBJ2-3; TRBD2 matches 14 bases. Trimming took 2 bases from V and 4 from J; bases not matched to a gene: 8. Germline V gene data show CDR1 as SQVTM and CDR2 as ANQGSEA. The CDR3 has 17 residues. The CDR3 protein is CSVEPFGTSGGSDTQYF. The CDR3 region has the DNA TGCAGCGTTGAACCATTTGGGACTAGCGGGGGCTCAGATACGCAGTATTTT.

The V call is TRBV5-4, the J call TRBJ2-3; 9 bases are a match to TRBD1. V lost 4 bases, J lost 5 bases, and 8 bases stayed unmatched. This CDR3 region has 15 residues. Germline CDR1 SGHNT, CDR2 YYREEE (reference sequence). CDR3 sequence: CASSRKHRGQDTQYF. CDR3 bases: TGTGCCAGCAGCCGAAAACACAGGGGGCAAGATACGCAGTATTTT.

V and J are TRBV4-2 and TRBJ2-2, with unresolved D. This CDR3 has 14 amino acids. Germline V CDR1 and CDR2: LGHNA, YNFKEQ. V was pared by 1 base and J by 1 base, with 4 bases between. The CDR3 nucleotides are TGTGCCAGCAGCCAAGCCGGGAACACCGGGGAGCTGTTTTTT. It translates to CASSQAGNTGELFF.

The chain has TRBV5-1 and TRBJ1-1; D gene uncertain. Germline CDR1 is SGHRS and CDR2 is YFSETQ. V lost 4 bases to trimming and J lost 3 bases, with 10 bases between them. CDR3 length equals 13 residues. The CDR3 here is CASSPLDDTEAFF. CDR3 coding DNA: TGCGCCAGCAGCCCTCTCGATGACACTGAAGCTTTCTTT. Supplemented by reference TRBV5-1 and TRBJ1-1, the full variable domain reads KAGVTQTPRYLIKTRGQQVTLSCSPISGHRSVSWYQQTPGQGLQFLFEYFSETQRNKGNFPGRFSGRQFSNSRSEMNVSTLELGDSALYLCASSPLDDTEAFFGQGTRLTVV.

This clone has a handful of counts. The chain uses TRBV10-3 and TRBJ2-1; possible D gene TRBD2, 6 bases. The ends were cut back, 10 bases at V and 5 bases at J, with 12 bases in the middle. Germline V CDR1 and CDR2: ENHRY, SYGVKD. This CDR3 has 12 amino acids. The CDR3 bases are TGTGCCACCGGGGACTCGAACAATGAGCAGTTCTTC. Its translation is CATGDSNNEQFF.

The genes are TRBV6-8 and TRBJ2-1, with 10 nucleotides matching TRBD2. The CDR3 consists of 15 residues. The trim removed 6 bases at V and 9 bases at J, leaving 11 bases unmatched. Looked up from germline, CDR1 is MNHGY and CDR2 is SAAAGT. The chain's CDR3 is CASSLNSGRRGEQFF. The CDR3 DNA reads as TGTGCCAGCAGCCTCAATAGCGGGAGGAGGGGTGAGCAGTTCTTC.

The CDR3 here is CASSYSVNRGNGYTF. The CDR3 DNA sequence: TGTGCCAGCAGTTACTCAGTCAACAGGGGGAATGGCTACACCTTC. The chain is built from TRBV6-5 and TRBJ1-2, with 8 bases that match TRBD1. Germline V gene sequence: CDR1 MNHEY, CDR2 SVGAGI. The CDR3 extends over 15 amino acids. The V gene end was trimmed by 0 bases and the J gene end by 6 bases; junction bases not matched to a gene: 6.

The V and J genes are TRBV6-4 and TRBJ2-1; 12 bases align to TRBD2. CDR1 and CDR2 from the germline V gene are MRHNA and SNTAGT. This CDR3 spans 15 amino acids. J lost 6 bases, V lost 0 bases, and 0 bases had no gene match. CDR3 sequence (DNA): TGTGCCAGCAGTGACTCGACTAGCGGGAGCAATGAGCAGTTCTTC. Translating it yields CASSDSTSGSNEQFF.

The chain has TRBV7-9 and TRBJ2-3; D is perhaps TRBD1 (7 bases). Trimming shortened V by 1 base and J by 5 bases, and 10 bases separated the two germline ends. The CDR3 has 14 amino acids. The germline gives CDR1 SEHNR, CDR2 FQNEAQ (reference sequence). This chain's CDR3 is CASSLGQGLDTQYF. DNA of the CDR3: TGTGCCAGCAGCTTAGGACAGGGACTAGATACGCAGTATTTT.

This clone was picked up one time. V usage is TRBV7-9 and J usage is TRBJ1-3; maybe TRBD1 (6 bases). Trimming cost V 5 bases and J 0 bases, with 11 bases left between them. This CDR3 has 15 residues. The V gene's germline CDR1 is SEHNR and CDR2 FQNEAQ (reference sequence). The CDR3 DNA is TGTGCCAGCAGCATCTCAGGGGTCTCTGGAAACACCATATATTTT. Protein product: CASSISGVSGNTIYF.

The chain joins TRBV2 to TRBJ2-1, with D possibly matching TRBD1 (5 bases). CDR3 length equals 13 residues. Germline loops: CDR1 SNHLY, CDR2 FYNNEI. The V and J ends lost 6 bases and 7 bases respectively, with 13 bases between them. In DNA form, the CDR3 reads TGTGCCAGCAGGGGGCTGGCCCGAAATGAGCAGTTCTTC. It codes for CASRGLARNEQFF.

The rearrangement uses TRBV30 and TRBJ1-2; D remains ambiguous. Germline CDR1 reads GTSNPN; CDR2 reads SVGIG (reference sequence). Trimming took 2 bases from V and 6 from J, leaving 10 bases between them. The CDR3 loop spans 12 amino acids. The CDR3 sequence is CAWSSPSHGYTF. The CDR3 DNA sequence: TGTGCCTGGAGTAGTCCTTCTCATGGCTACACCTTC.

The chain has TRBV27 and TRBJ2-2; D gene uncertain. This CDR3 is built from 13 residues. Looked up from germline, CDR1 is MNHEY and CDR2 is SMNVEV (reference sequence). The ends were cut back, 3 bases at V and 4 bases at J, with 6 bases in the middle. CDR3 residues: CASSLLRTGELFF. The CDR3 nucleotides read TGTGCCAGCAGTTTGCTGCGCACCGGGGAGCTGTTTTTT.

This clone was counted once. The chain couples TRBV2 to TRBJ1-2; no reliable D call. The CDR3 runs 10 residues. Per germline, CDR1 SNHLY and CDR2 FYNNEI. V lost 6 bases, J lost 7 bases, and 6 bases lay in between. DNA of the CDR3: TGTGCCAGCAGGCACATTGGCTACACCTTC. This gives the protein CASRHIGYTF.

The chain carries TRBV15 and TRBJ2-3; 11 bases map to TRBD1. CDR1 and CDR2 (germline): LNHNV, YYDKDF (reference sequence). Trimming at V came to 5 bases and at J to 3 bases, leaving 4 bases not matched to a gene. The CDR3 is made up of 15 amino acids. CDR3 sequence reads: CATSLGQGATDTQYF. The CDR3 bases are TGTGCCACCAGCCTTGGACAGGGGGCAACAGATACGCAGTATTTT.

This chain links TRBV7-8 with TRBJ2-5; TRBD2 might be the D (6 bases). The germline V gene encodes CDR1 SGHVS and CDR2 FQNEAQ. V was pared by 3 bases and J by 3 bases, with 20 bases between. CDR3 length equals 17 residues. The CDR3 DNA reads TGTGCCAGCAGCTTTCGGCGGGAAGGTAGTTTCAAAGAGACCCAGTACTTC. It is translated as CASSFRREGSFKETQYF.